These 21 T cell receptor beta chains were sequenced from one sample in a study of T cell clusters in autoimmune cytopenias. One tube held mixed TRB-A and TRB-B primer pools for touch-down PCR. TCRdb re-analyzed the multiplex PCR reads; it lists each CDR3 protein once, without DNA. There are about 14,000 distinct CDR3 sequences in the sample, with 3% to 4% held by the top ten. TRB amplification used roughly 250 ng of peripheral blood genomic DNA. A further study also used this sample, focusing on T cell repertoires in aging, cancer and after chemotherapy.

The source material was peripheral blood. These TCRs come from a human donor in good health.

The chain combines TRBV27 with TRBJ2-1; without DNA, the TCRdb call of TRBD2 cannot be checked. The CDR3 runs to 13 residues. Looked up from germline, CDR1 is MNHEY and CDR2 is SMNVEV (reference sequence). The CDR3 loop is CASSLGAGDEQFF.

The chain employs TRBV5-6 and TRBJ2-3. Germline CDR1 SGHDT, CDR2 YYEEEE. The CDR3 is made up of 14 amino acids. CDR3 amino acids: CASSLGSRTDTQYF.

The chain uses TRBV24-1 and TRBJ2-7; checking the TCRdb D call of TRBD1 is not possible without DNA. The CDR3 extends over 15 amino acids. Germline CDR1 and CDR2: KGHDR and SFDVKD. The CDR3 reads CATSESGTGMWEQYF.

By frequency, this clonotype registers medium-sized. J is TRBJ2-7 and V is TRBV11-3; TCRdb calls TRBD1, which cannot be checked without DNA. Looked up from germline, CDR1 is SGHNT and CDR2 is YENEEA. The CDR3 consists of 13 residues. CDR3 in amino acids: CASSVTGTAEQYF.

The chain is built from TRBV19 and TRBJ2-2; TCRdb gives TRBD1 as the D gene, but with no DNA this cannot be confirmed. Germline V gene data show CDR1 as LNHDA and CDR2 as SQIVND (reference sequence). This CDR3 contains 14 residues. CDR3 loop: CASSIPPGSGELFF.

The chain has TRBV11-3 and TRBJ1-5. The CDR3 contains 13 residues. The germline V gene has CDR1 SGHNT and CDR2 YENEEA. The CDR3 reads CAWSPRGNQPQHF.

The V gene is TRBV19, the J gene TRBJ1-1; with no DNA, the TCRdb D assignment of TRBD1 cannot be verified. Germline CDR1 is LNHDA and CDR2 is SQIVND (reference sequence). This CDR3 is 14 amino acids long. The CDR3 spells CASSAGGQFAEAFF.

The V call is TRBV4-2, the J call TRBJ2-2; the D call from TCRdb, TRBD2, cannot be confirmed without DNA. The CDR3 consists of 16 residues. Per the germline V gene, CDR1 is LGHNA and CDR2 is YNFKEQ. Here the CDR3 reads CASSQDGGGNTGELFF.

The chain carries TRBV5-6 and TRBJ2-1; TCRdb outputs TRBD1, but without DNA this stays unchecked. This CDR3 contains 13 residues. From germline, CDR1 is SGHDT and CDR2 YYEEEE. The chain's CDR3 is CASSLGGGGEQFF. Combining the CDR3 with reference TRBV5-6 and TRBJ2-1 gives the whole variable domain DAGVTQSPTHLIKTRGQQVTLRCSPKSGHDTVSWYQQALGQGPQFIFQYYEEEERQRGNFPDRFSGHQFPNYSSELNVNALLLGDSALYLCASSLGGGGEQFFGPGTRLTVL.

The chain joins TRBV6-5 to TRBJ1-1. This CDR3 comprises 13 residues. Germline CDR1 and CDR2: MNHEY and SVGAGI. The CDR3 sequence: CASLEGMNTEAFF.

The chain joins TRBV12-3 or TRBV12-4 to TRBJ2-3; TCRdb outputs TRBD1, but without DNA this stays unchecked. The CDR3 extends over 15 amino acids. CDR3: CASSQTGLGTNTQYF.

The J gene is TRBJ1-4, the V gene TRBV19; TCRdb reports TRBD1, a call that lacks DNA to check it against. The CDR3 contains 14 residues. Germline-derived CDR1 and CDR2 are LNHDA and SQIVND (reference sequence). The CDR3 is CDSSIIPSEEKLFF.

The rearrangement uses TRBV6-1 and TRBJ1-3; TCRdb picks TRBD1, but there is no DNA to check that call. Germline V gene sequence: CDR1 MNHNS, CDR2 SASEGT. The CDR3 runs to 15 residues. This CDR3 is CASSPGGGYRNTIYF.

J is TRBJ2-1 and V is TRBV6-2 or TRBV6-3; TCRdb's D call, TRBD2, is unchecked because there is no DNA. The germline V gene encodes CDR1 MNHEY and CDR2 SVGEGT. The length of the CDR3 is 11 residues. The chain's CDR3 is CASAGGVEQFF.

The rearrangement uses TRBV6-4 and TRBJ2-2; no DNA is available, so the TRBD2 call from TCRdb remains unchecked. Per germline, CDR1 MRHNA and CDR2 SNTAGT. CDR3 size: 15 residues. The chain's CDR3 is CASSPGTQRPGELFF.

The chain has TRBV28 and TRBJ2-2; TCRdb's assignment of TRBD2 cannot be checked, as there is no DNA. The CDR3 has 16 residues. Per the germline V gene, CDR1 is MDHEN and CDR2 is SYDVKM. CDR3 sequence reads: CASLRGVGGWTGELFF.

The chain carries TRBV15 and TRBJ2-5; TCRdb returns TRBD2, unconfirmable since there is no DNA. The length of the CDR3 is 15 residues. CDR1 is LNHNV and CDR2 is YYDKDF in the germline V gene (reference sequence). The CDR3 sequence is CATSRTLAAQETQYF.

V and J are TRBV30 and TRBJ1-2. The length of the CDR3 is 13 residues. Germline values: CDR1 GTSNPN, CDR2 SVGIG (reference sequence). This CDR3 reads CAWSSGSNYGYTF.

The chain joins TRBV5-1 to TRBJ2-3; the TCRdb D gene call, TRBD2, has no DNA to confirm it. This CDR3 has 13 amino acids. Germline V lookup: CDR1 SGHRS, CDR2 YFSETQ. Here the CDR3 reads CASGGLVEDTQYF.

The V and J genes are TRBV5-1 and TRBJ1-1; TCRdb outputs TRBD1, but without DNA this stays unchecked. Germline assignment: CDR1 SGHRS and CDR2 YFSETQ. This CDR3 has 13 amino acids. Here the CDR3 reads CASSLDTGERAFF.

This clonotype registers medium-sized (0.01 to 0.1%) by frequency. The chain links TRBV29-1 to TRBJ1-1; TCRdb gives TRBD1 as the D gene, but with no DNA this cannot be confirmed. The CDR3 sequence is 15 residues long. Germline assignment: CDR1 SQVTM and CDR2 ANQGSEA. This CDR3 is CSVEDPPGLNTEAFF.